The next 5 T cell receptor beta chains were all read from a single sample in a study of PD-L1 blockade in urothelial cancer. TCRdb keeps only in-frame clones here, not all; method: immunoSEQ multiplex PCR. There are 43,000 or so clones in the sample; 65% to 85% occur only once, and about 16% lies in the top ten. This sample's time point: pretreatment peripheral blood. Sequencing was performed on PBMCs, taken around atezolizumab (anti-PD-L1) treatment. The receptors shown here come from a man in his 60s with urothelial cancer.

The chain employs TRBV28 and TRBJ1-5; 8 nucleotides match TRBD1. This CDR3 spans 13 amino acids. V gave up 4 bases and J gave up 6 bases; unmatched junction bases: 2. The germline gives CDR1 MDHEN, CDR2 SYDVKM. The CDR3 region is CASSSGQGQPQHF. CDR3 DNA: TGTGCCAGCAGTTCTGGACAGGGTCAGCCCCAGCATTTT.

This clone was seen only a few times. The chain combines TRBV2 with TRBJ1-5; 10 bases agree with TRBD1. Trimming cost V 3 bases and J 7 bases; bases outside gene matches: 6. Per germline, CDR1 SNHLY and CDR2 FYNNEI. The CDR3 length is 15 residues. DNA for the CDR3: TGTGCCAGCAGTGAGGGACAGGGGAGAGACCAGCCCCAGCATTTT. This translates into CASSEGQGRDQPQHF. Full variable domain (rest looked up from reference TRBV2 and TRBJ1-5): EPEVTQTPSHQVTQMGQEVILRCVPISNHLYFYWYRQILGQKVEFLVSFYNNEISEKSEIFDDQFSVERPDGSNFTLKIRSTKLEDSAMYFCASSEGQGRDQPQHFGDGTRLSIL.

This rearrangement joins TRBV28 to TRBJ1-5, with D possibly being TRBD1 (5 bases). Germline lookup yields CDR1 MDHEN and CDR2 SYDVKM. Trimming left V 8 bases short and J 2 bases short, with 16 bases between. The CDR3 sequence is 15 residues long. CDR3 sequence (DNA): TGTGCCAGCGCCTCGGGGGGGTTGGGCAATCAGCCCCAGCATTTT. This codes for CASASGGLGNQPQHF.

The chain links TRBV14 to TRBJ2-1; 8 bases map to TRBD1. CDR1 SGHDN and CDR2 FVKESK come from the germline V gene. Losses at the gene ends were 0 bases for V and 3 bases for J; bases not matched to a gene: 4. This CDR3 comprises 16 residues. The CDR3 nucleotides read TGTGCCAGCAGCCAAGACTTCGGGACAGGCTACAATGAGCAGTTCTTC. It encodes CASSQDFGTGYNEQFF.

This clone was seen more than once but under ten times. The chain couples TRBV6-6 to TRBJ2-2; TRBD1 matches at 8 bases. The CDR3 consists of 15 residues. The V gene's germline CDR1 is MNHNY and CDR2 SVGAGI (reference sequence). V trimming: 5 bases; J trimming: 4 bases; junction bases outside the gene matches: 6. CDR3 residues: CASSHNTGGTGELFF. Here the CDR3 DNA reads TGTGCCAGCAGTCATAACACAGGGGGCACCGGGGAGCTGTTTTTT.